This T cell receptor beta chain stems from a study of blood T cell repertoires in COVID-19. Overall study context: Either two negative PCRs, clearance, or symptom resolution qualified Cohort 3 donors as recovered.

Clones were read by immunoSEQ multiplex PCR, and TCRdb kept only the in-frame ones, dropping some. Of over 110,000 clones in the sample, 84% are singletons; the top ten hold roughly 3.8%. Germline lookup yields CDR1 SQVTM and CDR2 ANQGSEA. The CDR3 totals 13 residues. Losses at the gene ends were 4 bases for V and 1 base for J; bases not matched to a gene: 3. Sequenced material: PBMCs or T cells enriched from blood (not recorded which). The chain has TRBV29-1 and TRBJ1-2; TRBD1 aligns across 7 bases. The sequence was collected from a man aged 45-65 years in a cohort exposed to, infected with or recovered from COVID-19 (not recorded which). DNA for the CDR3: TGCAGCGTTGGACAGGGAAGTAACTATGGCTACACCTTC. This gives the protein CSVGQGSNYGYTF.